The clone carrying this TCR beta chain was seen at least ten times. The antigen remains unidentified. Germline CDR1 is SGHDT and CDR2 is YYEEEE. This CDR3 has 15 residues. Between the trimmed V and J ends, which lost 4 bases and 3 bases, there was a span of 14 bases. The sample providers were healthy Caucasian people from Russia, aged roughly 6 to 90. The sample comes from a study of blood T cells in healthy people across ages. Overall study findings and caveats: As age increased, TCR beta diversity per million T cells fell in a roughly linear fashion.

Primers used in a second PCR of about 6 to 11 cycles were a sample-barcoded 5' primer and a J-beta primer mix. TCRdb used MiXCR to reprocess the 5' RACE reads, holding one entry per CDR3 protein. The repertoire holds approximately 810,000 distinct CDR3 sequences, with around 28% as singletons. This sequence joins TRBV5-6 and TRBJ1-5; D uncertain. Sequencing input: blood. This TCR was recovered from a woman older than 75 in good health. CDR3 bases: TGTGCCAGCAGCGCTTACCGGGCCTTCAATCAGCCCCAGCATTTT. Amino acids: CASSAYRAFNQPQHF.